Only one count was recorded for the clone carrying this T cell receptor (beta chain). This sample was taken from a study of blood T cell repertoires in COVID-19. Study in general: The analysed material was cDNA or gDNA that came from T cells, B-cell-depleted T cells, or PBMCs.

Seattle's enrolled individuals joined amid active infection and were then monitored longitudinally. Authors' data handling: Cell counts per sample came from amplifying reference gene primers. Measured with immunoSEQ multiplex PCR; TCRdb has only the in-frame clones, and not every one. D and trimming come from the DNA, and the V and J calls and clone size come from that table. The table has about 400,000 clones, around 88% seen once. Deletions cut 0 bases from V and 5 bases from J, with 13 bases between. This CDR3 is built from 15 residues. From germline, CDR1 is SGHAT and CDR2 FQNNGV. The sample consisted of peripheral blood. This TCR came from a woman aged 60-75 years with COVID-19, enrolled during active disease. The chain combines TRBV11-2 with TRBJ1-1; D may be TRBD1 (5 bases). Here the CDR3 reads CASSLEVAGPTEAFF. CDR3 nucleotide sequence: TGTGCCAGCAGCTTAGAGGTTGCAGGGCCAACTGAAGCTTTCTTT.